The clone carrying this T cell receptor beta chain was seen only once. No antigen is known for it. The data belong to a study of chemoradiotherapy in HPV16-positive cancers. Whole-study results and caveats: Only a couple of HPV16-positive patients supplied the functional HPV-specificity definition. Candidate HPV-specific clones and E7-related TCR motifs grew in tumor during treatment. In HPV16-positive patients, HPV-responsive T-cell expansion tracked better recurrence-free survival.

TCRdb's copy holds only in-frame clones and misses some; the assay was immunoSEQ multiplex PCR. In the table there are about 68,000 clones, about nine tenths of which are singletons. Germline V gives CDR1 SNHLY, CDR2 FYNNEI. The V gene lost 2 bases and the J gene lost 4 bases, with 14 bases spanning the gap. The CDR3 consists of 15 residues. Samples were taken several times over chemoradiotherapy. The receptor was derived from a human donor with HPV-associated anogenital cancer. The source material was blood, sampled from a patient who underwent chemoradiotherapy. The V and J genes are TRBV2 and TRBJ1-2, with a weak D call TRBD1 (6 bases). CDR3 sequence (DNA): TGTGCCAGCAGTGAAATTAACAGGGAGTCCTATGGCTACACCTTC. The encoded protein is CASSEINRESYGYTF.